What follows are 14 T cell receptor beta chains derived from one specimen sequenced in a study of T cell repertoires in cytomegalovirus infection. TCRdb reanalysed the reads using MiXCR and keeps one entry per CDR3 protein. The table records about 530,000 distinct CDR3 sequences, around 27% of them present only once. Source material: PBMCs. Receptors originate from a human donor in good health (CMV status not recorded). Some clones in this sample may be carry-over from other donors' samples.

The chain combines TRBV6-6 with TRBJ2-5; unclear D gene. The CDR3 has 15 residues. Germline-derived CDR1 and CDR2 are MNHNY and SVGAGI (reference sequence). V lost 0 bases, J lost 5 bases, and 13 bases lay in between. The CDR3 region has the DNA TGTGCCAGCAGTTACTCGATACTACCCTTTGAGACCCAGTACTTC. Translated: CASSYSILPFETQYF.

This chain links TRBV5-4 with TRBJ1-1; D gene ambiguous. V dropped 0 bases and J dropped 0 bases, with 9 bases sitting between them. The germline gives CDR1 SGHNT, CDR2 YYREEE (reference sequence). This CDR3 spans 15 amino acids. The DNA for the CDR3 is TGTGCCAGCAGCTTGGCGGTCAGTATGAACACTGAAGCTTTCTTT. This sequence encodes CASSLAVSMNTEAFF. The full variable domain, rest sourced from reference TRBV5-4 and TRBJ1-1, is ETGVTQSPTHLIKTRGQQVTLRCSSQSGHNTVSWYQQALGQGPQFIFQYYREEENGRGNFPPRFSGLQFPNYSSELNVNALELDDSALYLCASSLAVSMNTEAFFGQGTRLTVV.

This clonotype was detected only a few times. V is TRBV7-8 and J is TRBJ2-1, with a tentative D call TRBD1 (7 bases). The CDR3 is made up of 16 amino acids. Germline CDR1 SGHVS, CDR2 FQNEAQ. With 2 bases removed from V and 6 bases from J, the gap between germline ends came to 17 bases. For the CDR3, the DNA is TGTGCCAGCAGCTTACAACGGGGGACAGCGTTCAATGAGCAGTTCTTC. It encodes CASSLQRGTAFNEQFF.

This clonotype turned up a few times. This chain connects TRBV7-2 to TRBJ2-5, with 12 bases matching TRBD2. The CDR3 consists of 14 residues. J was trimmed by 5 bases and V by 6 bases; bases with no gene match: 4. Germline CDR1 and CDR2: SGHTA and FQGNSA. The CDR3 sequence: CASSTTSGRETQYF. The CDR3 region has the DNA TGTGCCAGCAGTACAACTAGCGGGAGGGAGACCCAGTACTTC.

This clonotype was recorded many times. This chain joins TRBV6-2 or TRBV6-3 and TRBJ2-2; TRBD2 agrees at 7 bases. This CDR3 is built from 17 residues. V lost 0 bases to trimming and J lost 7 bases; unmatched junction nucleotides: 11. Germline CDR1 is MNHEY and CDR2 is SVGEGT. This CDR3 reads CASSYSSPAGAVGELFF. The CDR3 nucleotides read TGTGCCAGCAGTTACTCGAGCCCGGCGGGAGCGGTCGGGGAGCTGTTTTTT.

This clonotype was seen only a few times. The gene calls are TRBV20-1 and TRBJ2-1; 7 bases match TRBD2. V was clipped by 2 bases and J by 0 bases; unmatched bases: 10. The CDR3 has 17 amino acids. The germline gives CDR1 DFQATT, CDR2 SNEGSKA (reference sequence). CDR3 nucleotides: TGCAGTGCTAGATCCTTTCTCCTAGCGGACTCCTACAATGAGCAGTTCTTC. It specifies CSARSFLLADSYNEQFF.

This clonotype was counted between two and nine times. The chain joins TRBV19 to TRBJ1-5, with a tentative D call TRBD1 (6 bases). CDR3 length equals 14 residues. V lost 6 bases to trimming and J lost 6 bases, with 15 bases between them. CDR1 and CDR2 from the germline V gene are LNHDA and SQIVND (reference sequence). The CDR3 sequence is CASSPRGLPQPQHF. The CDR3 DNA reads as TGTGCCAGTAGCCCACGGGGGCTCCCTCAGCCCCAGCATTTT.

The chain recombines TRBV2 with TRBJ2-3; 8 nucleotides match TRBD2. The germline V gene encodes CDR1 SNHLY and CDR2 FYNNEI. The J segment lost 4 bases and the V segment lost 3 bases, leaving 12 bases of the junction unmatched. The CDR3 runs to 17 residues. In DNA, the CDR3 is TGTGCCAGCAGTGAGGGCGTAGCGGGAACCCTGCCAGATACGCAGTATTTT. As protein: CASSEGVAGTLPDTQYF.

V usage is TRBV20-1 and J usage is TRBJ1-1, with D perhaps matching TRBD1 (6 bases). The germline V gene encodes CDR1 DFQATT and CDR2 SNEGSKA (reference sequence). Between the trimmed V and J ends, which lost 6 bases and 2 bases, there was a span of 13 bases. This CDR3 has 13 amino acids. The CDR3 spells CSAPGQINTEAFF. Written as DNA, the CDR3 is TGCAGTGCCCCCGGACAGATAAACACTGAAGCTTTCTTT.

This clonotype was recorded at least ten times. The gene calls are TRBV7-2 and TRBJ2-7; the D gene is possibly TRBD1 (6 bases). From germline, CDR1 is SGHTA and CDR2 FQGNSA. This CDR3 region has 12 residues. The V gene lost 5 bases and the J gene lost 2 bases, with 7 bases spanning the gap. The CDR3 spells CASSHRAYEQYF. The CDR3 DNA reads TGTGCCAGCAGCCACAGGGCCTACGAGCAGTACTTC.

The chain links TRBV6-2 or TRBV6-3 to TRBJ2-5; no definite D call. Germline lookup yields CDR1 MNHEY and CDR2 SVGEGT. Trimming pared 5 bases from V and 5 bases from J, leaving 15 bases between. The CDR3 loop spans 14 amino acids. CDR3 sequence reads: CASSLRGDRETQYF. In DNA, the CDR3 is TGTGCCAGCAGTCTACGCGGAGATCGGGAGACCCAGTACTTC.

This clonotype has just a few counts. This chain connects TRBV6-5 to TRBJ2-1; TRBD2 might be the D (6 bases). The germline CDR1 and CDR2 sequences are MNHEY and SVGAGI. Trimming removed 5 bases from V and 3 bases from J, with 14 bases in between. The CDR3 sequence is 15 residues long. The CDR3 bases are TGTGCCAGCAGTAACACCCCGACTAGCTACAATGAGCAGTTCTTC. Its translation: CASSNTPTSYNEQFF.

CDR3 DNA: TGTGCCAGCACCGCCCGGTCGGAGACCCAGTACTTC. Translation: CASTARSETQYF. The chain carries TRBV6-5 and TRBJ2-5; no firm D call. Trimming stripped 7 bases from V and 5 bases from J, with 11 bases between. This CDR3 region has 12 residues. Germline V CDR1 and CDR2: MNHEY, SVGAGI.

J is TRBJ1-2 and V is TRBV3-1; D gene uncertain. V lost 0 bases and J 8 bases, leaving 10 bases between the germline ends. Per germline, CDR1 LGHDT and CDR2 YNNKEL (reference sequence). The CDR3 length is 13 residues. The chain's CDR3 is CASSQEQFRGYTF. For the CDR3, the DNA is TGTGCCAGCAGCCAAGAACAGTTCAGGGGCTACACCTTC.